The clone carrying this T cell receptor beta chain was recorded only once. Profiled with immunoSEQ multiplex PCR; TCRdb holds only in-frame clones, not every one. The sample has about 75,000 clones; 97% are singletons. This sample is part of a study of technical replicates of blood from a few donors. V shed 1 base, J shed 5 bases, and the junction held 6 bases outside the gene matches. Germline V gives CDR1 ENHRY, CDR2 SYGVKD. This CDR3 comprises 16 residues. This chain uses TRBV10-3 with TRBJ2-2, with TRBD1 matching 8 bases. The source material was T cells isolated from PBMCs. The clonotype originates from a human donor in good health. The CDR3 reads CAISEWDRLVTGELFF. CDR3 in DNA: TGTGCCATCAGTGAGTGGGACAGGCTTGTTACCGGGGAGCTGTTTTTT.